This T cell receptor beta chain was documented in a study of beta chain features in type 1 diabetes. General study results and limits: The cDNA sequencing approach could over-represent high-TCR-expressing cells. For patients, the naive, central memory and Treg TCRB repertoires appeared more alike than for healthy donors. Patients with Type 1 diabetes showed moderately but significantly shorter TCRB CDR3s in all four CD4+ subsets. Amplification by PCR could prefer shorter templates, with the same effect in patients and controls.

The length of the CDR3 is 13 residues. This clone turned up a few times. Its antigen is currently unknown. cDNA synthesis used the whole RNA isolate, giving expressed TCRB sequences. The protocol was immunoSEQ multiplex PCR, while the TCRdb copy is restricted to in-frame clones and leaves out a portion. The repertoire has about 340,000 clones, approximately 13% of them found once; the top ten carry approximately 0.016%. Using CD45RO/CCR7/CD25/CD127/CD95/CD27, CD4+ naive, central memory, regulatory and stem cell-like memory cells were sorted. The material sequenced was naive CD4+ T cells from blood. This chain joins TRBV21-1 and TRBJ2-7; the table assigns TRBD1, which was not confirmed against the DNA. TRBV21-1 is a pseudogene segment. This clonotype originated in a young woman with type 1 diabetes. The CDR3 reads CASSKGRLNEQYF. Written as DNA, the CDR3 is TGTGCCAGCAGCAAGGGCAGGCTCAACGAGCAGTACTTC.